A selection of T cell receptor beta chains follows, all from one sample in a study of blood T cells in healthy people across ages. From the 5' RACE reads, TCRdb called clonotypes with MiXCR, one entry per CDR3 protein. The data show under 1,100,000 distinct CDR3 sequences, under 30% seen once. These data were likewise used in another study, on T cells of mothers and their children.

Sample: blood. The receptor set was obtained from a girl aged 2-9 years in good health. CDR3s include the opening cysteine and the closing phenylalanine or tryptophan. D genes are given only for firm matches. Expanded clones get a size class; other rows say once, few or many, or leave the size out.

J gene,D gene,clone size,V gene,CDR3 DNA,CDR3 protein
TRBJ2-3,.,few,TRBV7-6,TGTGCCAGCATTCCGAGTAGCCTCGGGGCGGATACGCGGTATTTT,CASIPSSLGADTRYF
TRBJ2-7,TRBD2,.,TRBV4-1,TGCGCCAGCAGCCGACACCGGGACTACTCTTACGAGCAGTACTTC,CASSRHRDYSYEQYF
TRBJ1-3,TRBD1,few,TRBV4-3,TGCGCCAGCAGCCAACACAGGGGGCGAGGAAACACCATATATTTT,CASSQHRGRGNTIYF
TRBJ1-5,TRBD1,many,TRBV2,TGTGCCAGCACGACAGGGTTTGATCAGCCCCAGCATTTT,CASTTGFDQPQHF
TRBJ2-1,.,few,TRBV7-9,TGTGCCAGCAGCTTAGAATCGGGGGACAATGAGCAGTTCTTC,CASSLESGDNEQFF
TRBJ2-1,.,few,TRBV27,TGTGCCAGCAACACAACTCTCGGCTCCTACAATGAGCAGTTCTTC,CASNTTLGSYNEQFF
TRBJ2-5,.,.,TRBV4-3,TGCGCCAGCAGCCAAGGGGCGGGCCCCCAAGAGACCCAGTACTTC,CASSQGAGPQETQYF
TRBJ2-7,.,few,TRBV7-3,TGTGCCAGCAGCTTAATGGCCGGGGGGCCCTACGAGCAGTACTTC,CASSLMAGGPYEQYF
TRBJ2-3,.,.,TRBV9,TGTGCCAGCAGCGACAGGGGTTGGGGGGCCGATTCAGATACGCAGTATTTT,CASSDRGWGADSDTQYF
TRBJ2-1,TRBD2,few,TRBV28,TGTGCCAGCAGCCTCGGGGTAGCGGGAGGGCTTGATGAGCAGTTCTTC,CASSLGVAGGLDEQFF
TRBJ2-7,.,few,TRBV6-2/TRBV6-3,TGTGCCAGCAGAGGGAACAGGGACTTTTTCGAGCAGTACTTC,CASRGNRDFFEQYF
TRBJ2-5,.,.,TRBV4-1,TGCGCCAGCAGCCCGCGAAGCGAAGGGGGGCAAGAGACCCAGTACTTC,CASSPRSEGGQETQYF
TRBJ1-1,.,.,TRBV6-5,TGTGCCAGCAGTGGACCCGGGAGATTCTATGAAGCTTTCTTT,CASSGPGRFYEAFF
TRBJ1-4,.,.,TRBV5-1,TGCGCCAGCAGCTTTTCGGGGGCGATTGATGAAGAACTGTTTTTT,CASSFSGAIDEELFF
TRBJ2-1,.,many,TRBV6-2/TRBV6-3,TGTGCCAGCAGATTTGGACTCTTCCCGTACAATGAGCAGTTCTTC,CASRFGLFPYNEQFF
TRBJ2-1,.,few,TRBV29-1,TGCAGCGTTTCCCATGAGTCTTACAATGAGCAGTTCTTC,CSVSHESYNEQFF
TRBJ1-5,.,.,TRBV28,TGTGCCAGCAGTTTTGATCAGGGATTTTCGCCCCAGCATTTT,CASSFDQGFSPQHF
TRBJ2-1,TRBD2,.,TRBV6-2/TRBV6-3,TGTGCCAGCAGTTTTTTCCCTAGCGGGGGGAGTGAGCAGTTCTTC,CASSFFPSGGSEQFF
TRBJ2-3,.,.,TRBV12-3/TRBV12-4,TGTGCCAGCAGGCCACGGGACAGCACAGATACGCAGTATTTT,CASRPRDSTDTQYF
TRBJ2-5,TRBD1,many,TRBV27,TGTGCCAGCAGTCCCTCGACAGGGCGAGAGACCCAGTACTTC,CASSPSTGRETQYF
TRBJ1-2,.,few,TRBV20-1,TGCAGTGCTAGCCCTTATGGGACATTTGGCTACACCTTC,CSASPYGTFGYTF
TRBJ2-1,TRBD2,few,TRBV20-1,TGCAGTGCTCGCCACCCTACTAGCGGGAATGGCAATGAGCAGTTCTTC,CSARHPTSGNGNEQFF
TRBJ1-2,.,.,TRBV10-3,TGTGCCATCATGTCCTTAAGGACCTATGGCTACACCTTC,CAIMSLRTYGYTF
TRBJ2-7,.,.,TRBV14,TGTGCCAGCAGCCATCCTGAAGCCTACGAGCAGTACTTC,CASSHPEAYEQYF
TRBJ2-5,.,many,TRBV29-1,TGCAGCGTTGATTTTTCGGGAATGAAGACCCAGTACTTC,CSVDFSGMKTQYF
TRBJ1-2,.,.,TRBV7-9,TGTGCCAGCAGCTTTGGGGTTGACTTTGGGGTCTTC,CASSFGVDFGVF
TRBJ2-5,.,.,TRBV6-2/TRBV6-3,TGTGCCAGCAGTTACTTATCGTACCAAGAGACCCAGTACTTC,CASSYLSYQETQYF
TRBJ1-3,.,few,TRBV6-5,TGTGCCAGCAGTTACTCGAATTATAAGGGGTCTGGTGGAAACACCATATATTTT,CASSYSNYKGSGGNTIYF
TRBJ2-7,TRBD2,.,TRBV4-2,TGTGCCAGCAGCCAAGATAGGGGAACCCCGGGACTAGCCTACTACGAGCAGTACTTC,CASSQDRGTPGLAYYEQYF
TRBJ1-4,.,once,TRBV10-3,TGTGCCATCAGTGAATCGGGGTCGGAGGTAGAAAAACTGTTTTTT,CAISESGSEVEKLFF
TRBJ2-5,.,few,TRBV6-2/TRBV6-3,TGTGCCAGCAGTTACTCCCTAGCTTCAGAGACCCAGTACTTC,CASSYSLASETQYF
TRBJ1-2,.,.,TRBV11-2,TGTGCCAGCAGCTCCCTTACGAACAGGGCTCGCTACACCTTC,CASSSLTNRARYTF
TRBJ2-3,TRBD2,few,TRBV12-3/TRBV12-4,TGTGCCAGCAGTTTAGGGACTAGCGCGTTCACAGATACGCAGTATTTT,CASSLGTSAFTDTQYF
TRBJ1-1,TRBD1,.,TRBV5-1,TGCGCCAGCAGCTTTGCCACCTCAGGGGGCGGCACTGAAGCTTTCTTT,CASSFATSGGGTEAFF
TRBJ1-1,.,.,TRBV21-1,TGTGCCAGCAGCACGCGTCAAAACTTGAGCGAGGACACTGAAGCTTTCTTT,CASSTRQNLSEDTEAFF
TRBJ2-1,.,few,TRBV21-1,TGTGCCAGCAGCAAAGGCAGGTTGGGGGGAAAGTACAATGAGCAGTTCTTC,CASSKGRLGGKYNEQFF
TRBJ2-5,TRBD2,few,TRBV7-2,TGTGCCAGCAGCTTAAAACCCGGGACTAGCGGGTCACAAGAGACCCAGTACTTC,CASSLKPGTSGSQETQYF
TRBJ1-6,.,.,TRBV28,TGTGCCAGCGGCGACACGCTCAATTCACCCCTCCACTTT,CASGDTLNSPLHF
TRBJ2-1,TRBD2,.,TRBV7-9,TGTGCCAGCAGCTTGCCCCGGGGGGGGGCCCTAATAAATGAGCAGTTCTTC,CASSLPRGGALINEQFF
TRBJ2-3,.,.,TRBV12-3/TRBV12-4,TGTGCCAGCAGCCCAGGCAACCTCGTCACAGATACGCAGTATTTT,CASSPGNLVTDTQYF
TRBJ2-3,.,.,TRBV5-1,TGCGCCAGCAGCTTGGTGGGGACCGGCCTCCCAGATACGCAGTATTTT,CASSLVGTGLPDTQYF
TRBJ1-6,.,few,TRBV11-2,TGTGCCAGCAGCTTTCCGACCGGGCCCAATTCACCCCTCCACTTT,CASSFPTGPNSPLHF
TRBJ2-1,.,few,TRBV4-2,TGTGCCAGCAGCCCTCGAGGTTCGAGTGAGCAGTTCTTC,CASSPRGSSEQFF
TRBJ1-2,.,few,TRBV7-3,TGTGCCAGCAGCTTAGACCTCGGCTATGGCTACACCTTC,CASSLDLGYGYTF
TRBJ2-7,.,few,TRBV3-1,TGTGCCAGCAGCCCAGGGGTCAAGGCATTCGAGCAGTACTTC,CASSPGVKAFEQYF
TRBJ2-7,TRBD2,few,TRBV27,TGTGCCAGCAGTCTCTCCCTAGCGGCCTCCTCCTACGAGCAGTACTTC,CASSLSLAASSYEQYF
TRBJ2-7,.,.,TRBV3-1,TGTGCCAGCAGCTTCGTAATATCGGGGGAGCAGTACTTC,CASSFVISGEQYF
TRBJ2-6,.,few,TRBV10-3,TGTGCCATCAAGCAGGGGCTCGGGGCCAACGTCCTGACTTTC,CAIKQGLGANVLTF
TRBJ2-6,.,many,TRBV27,TGTGCCAGCAGTTTAACCTTCTCTGGGGCCAACGTCCTGACTTTC,CASSLTFSGANVLTF
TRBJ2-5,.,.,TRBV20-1,TGCAGTGCTAGAGATTCAGCGTTCCAAGAGACCCAGTACTTC,CSARDSAFQETQYF
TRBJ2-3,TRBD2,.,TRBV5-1,TGCGCCAGCAGCTTGGGACCCCTGGCTCTTGGAGCGGGGGGCACAGATACGCAGTATTTT,CASSLGPLALGAGGTDTQYF
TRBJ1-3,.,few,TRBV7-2,TGTGCCAGCAGCTTAGTTGGGCCGCCGATCTCTGGAAACACCATATATTTT,CASSLVGPPISGNTIYF
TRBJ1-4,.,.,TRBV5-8,TGTGCCAGCAGCTTGGGCGCTCCTGAAAAACTGTTTTTT,CASSLGAPEKLFF